Each of the 22 T cell receptor beta chains below was sequenced from the same sample in a study of T-cell reconstitution after alpha-beta-depleted transplantation in children. Unique molecular identifiers were incorporated when the TCRbeta library was constructed. TCRdb re-called the PCR reads through MiXCR, storing one row per CDR3 protein. The sample lists a few hundred thousand distinct CDR3 sequences, approximately 20% seen once, with 3% to 4.5% in the top ten. The material sequenced was PBMCs from the stem cell graft donor, taken from the stem cell graft. These receptors were collected from a human donor who donated a stem cell graft to a child with acute myeloid leukemia.

The chain employs TRBV5-1 and TRBJ2-5, with a weak D call TRBD1 (6 bases). CDR1 SGHRS and CDR2 YFSETQ come from the germline V gene. The V end lost 0 bases, the J end lost 6 bases, and 12 bases lay between the germline ends. There are 14 residues in the CDR3. The chain's CDR3 is CASSLEGGSQTQYF. As DNA, the CDR3 is TGCGCCAGCAGCTTGGAAGGGGGTAGTCAGACCCAGTACTTC.

The rearrangement uses TRBV12-3 or TRBV12-4 and TRBJ2-5, with TRBD1 matching over 9 bases. With V trimmed by 4 bases and J by 5 bases, 5 bases remained unmatched. The CDR3 has 14 amino acids. The CDR3 nucleotides are TGTGCCAGCAGTTCCTACAGGGGGCCCGAGACCCAGTACTTC. Amino acid sequence: CASSSYRGPETQYF.

In this sample, this clonotype turned up a few times. This rearrangement joins TRBV7-9 to TRBJ1-4; D might be TRBD1 (5 bases). V gave up 7 bases and J gave up 0 bases, with 9 bases separating them. The germline CDR1 and CDR2 sequences are SEHNR and FQNEAQ (reference sequence). This CDR3 comprises 14 residues. The CDR3 DNA sequence: TGTGCCAGCACCTCACAGGCAACTAATGAAAAACTGTTTTTT. It codes for CASTSQATNEKLFF.

There are a few counts of this clonotype. The rearrangement uses TRBV20-1 and TRBJ2-3; 8 nucleotides align to TRBD2. The CDR3 runs to 12 residues. The V gene's germline CDR1 is DFQATT and CDR2 SNEGSKA (reference sequence). V shed 4 bases and J 6 bases; nucleotides not matched to a gene: 3. CDR3 in amino acids: CSAIGGADTQYF. The CDR3 bases are TGCAGTGCTATCGGGGGGGCCGATACGCAGTATTTT.

This clonotype was seen a handful of times. This chain connects TRBV29-1 to TRBJ2-3, with 7 bases lining up with TRBD2. V lost 4 bases, J lost 0 bases, and 13 bases stayed unmatched. The CDR3 consists of 17 residues. Germline V lookup: CDR1 SQVTM, CDR2 ANQGSEA. The CDR3 nucleotides read TGCAGCGTTGGTCAGGGAGGGGCCTCCGGGAGCACAGATACGCAGTATTTT. This encodes CSVGQGGASGSTDTQYF.

The chain combines TRBV10-3 with TRBJ2-2; D is undetermined. The CDR3 totals 15 residues. V lost 6 bases and J lost 0, with 11 bases in between. Germline V gives CDR1 ENHRY, CDR2 SYGVKD. CDR3 nucleotides: TGTGCCATCAGCCTTCTACCGCCGAACACCGGGGAGCTGTTTTTT. Its translation is CAISLLPPNTGELFF.

This clonotype was counted a few times. V gene TRBV28 combines with J gene TRBJ2-5; D is possibly TRBD1 (6 bases). Trimming pared 1 base from V and 2 bases from J, leaving 17 bases between. This CDR3 has 17 amino acids. The germline V gene has CDR1 MDHEN and CDR2 SYDVKM. The CDR3 region has the DNA TGTGCCAGCAGTTTATATGGGGGCCTCCCATCTCAAGAGACCCAGTACTTC. It translates to CASSLYGGLPSQETQYF.

This clonotype has more than one count but fewer than ten. The chain employs TRBV20-1 and TRBJ2-1; possible D gene TRBD2, 6 bases. Germline CDR1 and CDR2: DFQATT and SNEGSKA (reference sequence). The CDR3 loop spans 15 amino acids. The germline V and J ends were trimmed by 2 bases and 0 bases, with 11 bases remaining between them. CDR3 DNA sequence: TGCAGTGCTAGACTAGCGTCGATCTCCTACAATGAGCAGTTCTTC. This gives the protein CSARLASISYNEQFF.

This clonotype was detected only a few times. V gene TRBV4-1 combines with J gene TRBJ1-1; TRBD1 might be the D (6 bases). The CDR3 loop spans 14 amino acids. Deletions cut 0 bases from V and 7 bases from J, with 12 bases between. Germline V gene data show CDR1 as MGHRA and CDR2 as YSYEKL. CDR3 bases: TGCGCCAGCAGCCAAGAGGGCAGGGGCAGTGAAGCTTTCTTT. Encoded protein: CASSQEGRGSEAFF.

V usage is TRBV20-1 and J usage is TRBJ2-3, with a weak D call TRBD2 (7 bases). Germline V gene data show CDR1 as DFQATT and CDR2 as SNEGSKA (reference sequence). Trimming took off 3 bases at V and 5 bases at J, with 18 bases between the two ends. This CDR3 is built from 15 residues. In DNA, the CDR3 is TGCAGTGCTAGCATTATACAGGGAGGGGAAGATACGCAGTATTTT. It is translated as CSASIIQGGEDTQYF.

In this sample, this clonotype turned up a few times. The chain links TRBV12-3 or TRBV12-4 to TRBJ1-1, with 8 positions matching TRBD1. This CDR3 has 15 amino acids. V shed 6 bases and J 1 base; nucleotides not matched to a gene: 7. Written as DNA, the CDR3 is TGTGCCAGCAGCCCAGACAGGGGTAAGAACACTGAAGCTTTCTTT. Translation gives CASSPDRGKNTEAFF.

This clonotype turned up a few times. The V call is TRBV6-1, the J call TRBJ2-7, with 8 bases that match TRBD1. From germline, CDR1 is MNHNS and CDR2 SASEGT. This CDR3 has 14 residues. Trimming cost V 7 bases and J 0 bases; bases outside gene matches: 5. CDR3: CASTSDRGSYEQYF. DNA of the CDR3: TGTGCCAGCACCTCCGACAGGGGCTCCTACGAGCAGTACTTC.

The chain joins TRBV6-5 to TRBJ1-1; D call uncertain. V was clipped by 6 bases and J by 4 bases, with 24 bases between them. In germline, CDR1 is MNHEY, CDR2 SVGAGI. The CDR3 length is 17 residues. The CDR3 loop is CASSYTSATSDITEAFF. The CDR3 DNA follows: TGTGCCAGCAGCTACACCTCCGCGACCTCAGATATCACTGAAGCTTTCTTT.

This clonotype appeared a few times. V usage is TRBV4-2 and J usage is TRBJ2-7, with D hard to call. Germline V gives CDR1 LGHNA, CDR2 YNFKEQ. The CDR3 runs 14 residues. V was trimmed by 3 bases and J by 0 bases, leaving 9 bases between them. Here the CDR3 reads CASSQETLSYEQYF. CDR3 DNA: TGTGCCAGCAGCCAGGAAACGCTCTCCTACGAGCAGTACTTC.

This clonotype has more than one count but fewer than ten. The chain recombines TRBV28 with TRBJ1-1, with 7 bases that match TRBD1. Looked up from germline, CDR1 is MDHEN and CDR2 is SYDVKM. This CDR3 spans 14 amino acids. Trimming removed 6 bases from V and 6 bases from J; junction bases left unmatched: 10. CDR3 region: CASSDLGTAPEAFF. In DNA form, the CDR3 reads TGTGCCAGCAGCGACCTCGGGACAGCGCCTGAAGCTTTCTTT.

This clonotype was detected a few times. The chain employs TRBV20-1 and TRBJ2-7; weak D call: TRBD2 (6 bases). This CDR3 has 16 amino acids. Trimming took off 2 bases at V and 6 bases at J, with 23 bases between the two ends. The V gene's germline CDR1 is DFQATT and CDR2 SNEGSKA (reference sequence). The CDR3 spells CSARSTGAGRALEQYF. The CDR3 nucleotides are TGCAGTGCTAGATCCACCGGGGCGGGACGGGCTCTCGAGCAGTACTTC.

V gene TRBV6-2 or TRBV6-3 combines with J gene TRBJ2-1; the D is unclear. The CDR3 length is 12 residues. Per the germline V gene, CDR1 is MNHEY and CDR2 is SVGEGT. V dropped 6 bases and J dropped 6 bases, with 9 bases sitting between them. The CDR3 loop reads CASSQDVNEQFF. The CDR3 DNA sequence: TGTGCCAGCAGCCAGGACGTCAATGAGCAGTTCTTC.

V usage is TRBV6-1 and J usage is TRBJ2-5; D gene unclear. Germline V gene sequence: CDR1 MNHNS, CDR2 SASEGT. The CDR3 spans 16 residues. V was trimmed by 7 bases and J by 0 bases, leaving 18 bases between them. The CDR3 DNA is TGTGCCAGCACCCCGGTCCGGACCCTGTACCAAGAGACCCAGTACTTC. This codes for CASTPVRTLYQETQYF.

The V and J genes are TRBV6-5 and TRBJ1-1; the match to TRBD1 covers 7 bases. The CDR3 has 15 residues. The V gene end was trimmed by 4 bases and the J gene end by 1 base; junction bases not matched to a gene: 6. The germline V gene encodes CDR1 MNHEY and CDR2 SVGAGI. The CDR3 spells CASSFGQAQNTEAFF. The CDR3 DNA reads TGTGCCAGCAGTTTCGGACAGGCCCAGAACACTGAAGCTTTCTTT.

This clonotype came up a few times. The gene calls are TRBV7-3 and TRBJ2-1, with a possible D match to TRBD2 (6 bases). V lost 5 bases to trimming and J lost 3 bases, with 14 bases between them. In germline, CDR1 is SGHTA, CDR2 FQGTGA. CDR3 length equals 15 residues. The CDR3 loop reads CASSPQPGSYNEQFF. CDR3 nucleotides: TGTGCCAGCAGCCCTCAGCCCGGGAGCTACAATGAGCAGTTCTTC.

The chain carries TRBV4-3 and TRBJ2-7; D is unclear. Germline assignment: CDR1 LGHNA and CDR2 YSLEER. The CDR3 runs to 15 residues. The V end lost 0 bases, the J end lost 5 bases, and 14 bases lay between the germline ends. CDR3 protein: CASSQDISSSDEQYF. As DNA, the CDR3 is TGCGCCAGCAGCCAAGATATATCTAGTTCCGACGAGCAGTACTTC.

This chain uses TRBV5-5 with TRBJ2-7; 7 bases match TRBD1. The CDR3 runs to 14 residues. Trimming took 3 bases from V and 5 from J; bases not matched to a gene: 8. CDR1 SGHKS and CDR2 YYEKEE come from the germline V gene (reference sequence). CDR3 sequence (DNA): TGTGCCAGCAGCTCATCCGGGACAGCCCACGAGCAGTACTTC. Its protein is CASSSSGTAHEQYF.